This passage covers 21 T cell receptor beta chains from one sample sequenced in a study of beta chain features in type 1 diabetes. Whole-study findings and limits: Shortening of TCRB CDR3s, moderate but significant, appeared in all four CD4+ subsets of Type 1 diabetes patients.

All of the isolated RNA was reverse transcribed, so expressed TCRB transcripts were sequenced. The assay was immunoSEQ multiplex PCR, and TCRdb's table has in-frame clones only and misses some. The table shows hundreds of thousands of clones, with more than 13% occurring only once. Their antigen targets remain unknown. The specimen was naive CD4+ T cells from blood. These receptors came from a man aged 18 to 30 with type 1 diabetes.

The J gene is TRBJ1-1, the V gene TRBV18; D is ambiguous. Germline V gene data show CDR1 as KGHSH and CDR2 as LQKENI. The V end was cut by 1 base, the J end by 0 bases, with 9 bases between. CDR3 length: 15 amino acids. The CDR3 region is CASSPRAELNTEAFF. CDR3 DNA: TGTGCCAGCTCACCACGGGCCGAGTTGAACACTGAAGCTTTCTTT. The full variable domain, its missing parts supplied by reference TRBV18 and TRBJ1-1, is NAGVMQNPRHLVRRRGQEARLRCSPMKGHSHVYWYRQLPEEGLKFMVYLQKENIIDESGMPKERFSAEFPKEGPSILRIQQVVRGDSAAYFCASSPRAELNTEAFFGQGTRLTVV.

The CDR3 sequence is CARTDSPTVAEAFF. The CDR3 DNA reads TGTGCCCGAACGGACAGCCCAACGGTTGCTGAAGCTTTCTTT. V is TRBV30 and J is TRBJ1-1; TRBD1 is a possible D gene (6 bases). CDR1 is GTSNPN, CDR2 SVGIG, per germline (reference sequence). Between the trimmed V and J ends, which lost 8 bases and 6 bases, there was a span of 22 bases. This CDR3 spans 14 amino acids.

The table lists this clone with a few counts. The chain links TRBV6-5 to TRBJ1-1; D may be TRBD1 (6 bases). Trimming stripped 8 bases from V and 4 bases from J, with 20 bases between. Per germline, CDR1 MNHEY and CDR2 SVGAGI. The CDR3 has 15 amino acids. In DNA form, the CDR3 reads TGTGCCAGCTCCCGGGCAGGGGCGAGGGTCACTGAAGCTTTCTTT. This gives the protein CASSRAGARVTEAFF.

This clone was detected only a few times. The rearrangement links TRBV20-1 to TRBJ1-2; no reliable D call. The CDR3 is 10 amino acids. Trimming took 3 bases from V and 6 from J, leaving 5 bases between them. In germline, CDR1 is DFQATT, CDR2 SNEGSKA (reference sequence). CDR3 protein: CSASSHGYTF. DNA of the CDR3: TGCAGTGCTAGTTCCCATGGCTACACCTTC.

The chain combines TRBV7-2 with TRBJ1-5; D gene ambiguous. Germline loops: CDR1 SGHTA, CDR2 FQGNSA. Trimming cost V 4 bases and J 4 bases, with 11 bases left between them. This CDR3 spans 14 amino acids. CDR3 protein: CASSSSGPNQPQHF. The CDR3 nucleotides are TGTGCCAGCAGCTCCTCGGGCCCAAATCAGCCCCAGCATTTT.

The chain is built from TRBV4-1 and TRBJ1-4; TRBD1 matches 8 bases. This CDR3 has 16 amino acids. Germline V gene lookup returns CDR1 MGHRA and CDR2 YSYEKL. Trimming at V came to 4 bases and at J to 7 bases, leaving 11 bases not matched to a gene. CDR3 DNA: TGCGCCAGCAGCCTCATGGGCAGGGGGCTTGGTGAAAAACTGTTTTTT. Encoded protein: CASSLMGRGLGEKLFF.

The table lists this clone with a few counts. V usage is TRBV7-2 and J usage is TRBJ1-1; D remains unclear. Trimming took off 3 bases at V and 5 bases at J, with 10 bases between the two ends. The CDR3 has 13 amino acids. Germline lookup yields CDR1 SGHTA and CDR2 FQGNSA. CDR3 amino acids: CASSLPGGTEAFF. As DNA, the CDR3 is TGTGCCAGCAGCTTGCCCGGCGGGACTGAAGCTTTCTTT.

This clone was observed a handful of times. This chain joins TRBV5-4 and TRBJ2-2, with a possible D match to TRBD1 (6 bases). Germline V CDR1 and CDR2: SGHNT, YYREEE (reference sequence). The V end was cut by 0 bases, the J end by 5 bases, with 11 bases between. The CDR3 loop spans 15 amino acids. The CDR3 DNA reads as TGTGCCAGCAGCTTGGACAGGGTTGGAACCGGGGAGCTGTTTTTT. It specifies CASSLDRVGTGELFF.

The rearrangement uses TRBV6-5 and TRBJ1-1; D gene uncertain. Germline V gene lookup returns CDR1 MNHEY and CDR2 SVGAGI. The germline V and J ends were trimmed by 0 bases and 1 base, with 9 bases remaining between them. This CDR3 region has 15 residues. This CDR3 reads CASSYSLVSNTEAFF. The CDR3 DNA follows: TGTGCCAGCAGTTACTCGTTGGTTTCGAACACTGAAGCTTTCTTT.

The chain combines TRBV10-3 with TRBJ2-3; 9 bases map to TRBD2. With 4 bases clipped from V and 6 bases from J, the junction kept 5 bases outside the gene matches. The CDR3 consists of 14 residues. The germline V gene encodes CDR1 ENHRY and CDR2 SYGVKD. The CDR3 DNA follows: TGTGCCATCAGTGTTAGCGGGGGAGACGATACGCAGTATTTT. Its protein is CAISVSGGDDTQYF.

The V gene is TRBV18, the J gene TRBJ1-4; D is uncertain. Trimming cost V 2 bases and J 8 bases, with 12 bases left between them. The CDR3 covers 14 residues. Germline CDR1 reads KGHSH; CDR2 reads LQKENI. The CDR3 DNA reads as TGTGCCAGCTCACCAGACCGGGGTCGCGAAAAACTGTTTTTT. Translating gives CASSPDRGREKLFF. Full variable domain (rest looked up from reference TRBV18 and TRBJ1-4): NAGVMQNPRHLVRRRGQEARLRCSPMKGHSHVYWYRQLPEEGLKFMVYLQKENIIDESGMPKERFSAEFPKEGPSILRIQQVVRGDSAAYFCASSPDRGREKLFFGSGTQLSVL.

This clone was detected a few times. V and J are TRBV2 and TRBJ2-5, with 7 bases fitting TRBD2. This CDR3 is 15 amino acids long. Germline CDR1 reads SNHLY; CDR2 reads FYNNEI. V gave up 6 bases and J gave up 2 bases; unmatched junction bases: 9. The CDR3: CASSQWGGGQETQYF. In DNA form, the CDR3 reads TGTGCCAGCAGCCAGTGGGGGGGAGGTCAAGAGACCCAGTACTTC.

A few counts support this clone. V usage is TRBV7-9 and J usage is TRBJ1-5; D is unresolved. V lost 4 bases, J lost 5 bases, and 9 bases lay in between. CDR3 size: 13 residues. Per germline, CDR1 SEHNR and CDR2 FQNEAQ (reference sequence). The DNA for the CDR3 is TGTGCCAGCAGCTCCAGTAATCATCAGCCCCAGCATTTT. It translates to CASSSSNHQPQHF.

This clone has a handful of counts. This chain links TRBV28 with TRBJ2-7; D not resolved. The length of the CDR3 is 12 residues. V was pared by 11 bases and J by 5 bases, with 16 bases between. The germline CDR1 and CDR2 sequences are MDHEN and SYDVKM. This chain's CDR3 is CAVGSLAHEQYF. CDR3 nucleotide sequence: TGTGCCGTAGGTTCCCTTGCCCACGAGCAGTACTTC. The whole variable domain, remainder taken from reference TRBV28 and TRBJ2-7, is DVKVTQSSRYLVKRTGEKVFLECVQDMDHENMFWYRQDPGLGLRLIYFSYDVKMKEKGDIPEGYSVSREKKERFSLILESASTNQTSMYLCAVGSLAHEQYFGPGTRLTVT.

This clone was detected only a few times. The chain is built from TRBV6-1 and TRBJ2-1; 10 bases match TRBD1. Trimming cost V 4 bases and J 7 bases; bases outside gene matches: 7. The CDR3 extends over 15 amino acids. CDR1 is MNHNS, CDR2 SASEGT, per germline. The CDR3 reads CASSVPGQGTNEQFF. The CDR3, as DNA: TGTGCCAGCAGTGTCCCGGGACAGGGGACGAATGAGCAGTTCTTC.

This clone was observed a few times. J is TRBJ1-1 and V is TRBV29-1; D is possibly TRBD1 (6 bases). The CDR3 sequence is 16 residues long. V was clipped by 6 bases and J by 11 bases, with 31 bases between them. From germline, CDR1 is SQVTM and CDR2 ANQGSEA. CDR3 DNA: TGCAGCGTCGATCTATCCGGGACAAGCGAGGGCCTGGGCGCTTTCTTT. Protein sequence: CSVDLSGTSEGLGAFF. The full variable domain, rest sourced from reference TRBV29-1 and TRBJ1-1, is SAVISQKPSRDICQRGTSLTIQCQVDSQVTMMFWYRQQPGQSLTLIATANQGSEATYESGFVIDKFPISRPNLTFSTLTVSNMSPEDSSIYLCSVDLSGTSEGLGAFFGQGTRLTVV.

This chain links TRBV29-1 with TRBJ1-1; D is uncertain. Trimming took 6 bases from V and 3 from J, leaving 11 bases between them. Germline CDR1 SQVTM, CDR2 ANQGSEA. The CDR3 extends over 12 amino acids. CDR3 protein: CSVDWRDTEAFF. CDR3 bases: TGCAGCGTCGACTGGCGGGACACTGAAGCTTTCTTT.

This sequence joins TRBV7-2 and TRBJ2-7; 8 bases fit TRBD1. Germline V gives CDR1 SGHTA, CDR2 FQGNSA. The CDR3 has 16 amino acids. V shed 5 bases and J 6 bases; nucleotides not matched to a gene: 15. This CDR3 is CASSPALGQGRGEQYF. CDR3 sequence (DNA): TGTGCCAGCAGCCCAGCCCTCGGACAGGGCCGAGGCGAGCAGTACTTC.

In the case of this clone: The sample holds other DNA sequences that translate to the same CDR3. The gene calls are TRBV30 and TRBJ1-2; D is unresolved. Germline V CDR1 and CDR2: GTSNPN, SVGIG (reference sequence). The V end lost 0 bases, the J end lost 4 bases, and 6 bases lay between the germline ends. CDR3 length: 12 residues. CDR3 residues: CAWSVQGYGYTF. The CDR3 coding sequence is TGTGCCTGGAGTGTACAAGGCTATGGCTACACCTTC.

This clone turned up a few times. The chain links TRBV6-5 to TRBJ1-5; 7 nucleotides align to TRBD1. Germline values: CDR1 MNHEY, CDR2 SVGAGI. The CDR3 has 15 amino acids. V dropped 6 bases and J dropped 6; count of bases not matched to a gene: 11. CDR3 loop: CASSGRRGQGQPQHF. CDR3 bases: TGTGCCAGCAGCGGTAGAAGGGGGCAGGGTCAGCCCCAGCATTTT.

This clone came up a few times. The chain combines TRBV6-6 with TRBJ1-1, with D uncertain. V was cut by 2 bases and J by 2 bases, with 6 bases left in between. This CDR3 has 13 residues. Germline CDR1 reads MNHNY; CDR2 reads SVGAGI (reference sequence). The CDR3 DNA sequence: TGTGCCAGCAGTTACCCAGTTAACACTGAAGCTTTCTTT. Protein product: CASSYPVNTEAFF.